Presented here are 21 T cell receptor beta chains from one specimen sequenced in a study of blood T cell repertoires in COVID-19. Repertoires were generated with immunoSEQ multiplex PCR, while TCRdb's copy carries only in-frame clones and drops some. Of some 16,000 clones in the sample, around 88% are singletons; the top ten hold roughly an eighth. Sequencing used peripheral blood. These TCRs come from a human donor in a cohort sampled during active COVID-19.

This chain connects TRBV3-1 (or the pseudogene TRBV3-2) to TRBJ2-1, with 12 bases identical to TRBD2. Per the germline V gene, CDR1 is LGHDT and CDR2 is YNNKEL (reference sequence). CDR3 length: 19 amino acids. V dropped 0 bases and J dropped 0; count of bases not matched to a gene: 6. The CDR3 sequence: CASSQEGLAGGSSYNEQFF. The CDR3, as DNA: TGTGCCAGCAGCCAAGAAGGGCTAGCGGGGGGGAGCTCCTACAATGAGCAGTTCTTC.

This clone was counted once. As DNA, the CDR3 is TGTGCCAGCAGTTACACCGAATGGGGCAACGAGCAGTACTTC. It is translated as CASSYTEWGNEQYF. The chain recombines TRBV6-6 with TRBJ2-7; TRBD1 is a possible D gene (5 bases). The V end lost 2 bases, the J end lost 5 bases, and 13 bases lay between the germline ends. Germline CDR1 is MNHNY and CDR2 is SVGAGI (reference sequence). This CDR3 region has 14 residues.

The CDR3 nucleotides read TGTGCCACCGGCAACCCGAACACCGGGGAGCTGTTTTTT. Translated: CATGNPNTGELFF. The rearrangement uses TRBV24-1 and TRBJ2-2; D not certain. The CDR3 has 13 residues. V was trimmed by 9 bases and J by 0 bases, leaving 7 bases between them. Germline V lookup: CDR1 KGHDR, CDR2 SFDVKD.

This clone has only a few counts. The rearrangement links TRBV7-2 to TRBJ1-3; maybe TRBD1 (6 bases). Germline CDR1 is SGHTA and CDR2 is FQGNSA. V gave up 5 bases and J gave up 0 bases, with 20 bases separating them. This CDR3 is built from 18 residues. The CDR3 reads CASSPMGPRGTSGNTIYF. The CDR3 nucleotides read TGTGCCAGCAGCCCTATGGGGCCCAGGGGAACCTCTGGAAACACCATATATTTT.

V usage is TRBV11-2 and J usage is TRBJ2-2; 13 bases match TRBD2. The J segment lost 0 bases and the V segment lost 1 base, leaving 5 bases of the junction unmatched. The CDR3 is 19 amino acids. Germline CDR1 reads SGHAT; CDR2 reads FQNNGV. The CDR3 loop is CASSLGLAGGPSNTGELFF. CDR3 DNA: TGTGCCAGCAGCTTAGGACTAGCGGGGGGCCCATCGAACACCGGGGAGCTGTTTTTT.

This sequence joins TRBV28 and TRBJ1-2, with 7 nucleotides matching TRBD1. Looked up from germline, CDR1 is MDHEN and CDR2 is SYDVKM. Trimming cost V 1 base and J 6 bases; bases outside gene matches: 8. The CDR3 has 15 amino acids. The DNA for the CDR3 is TGTGCCAGCAGTTTATTACCCCAGGGGGTCAATGGCTACACCTTC. Translated, it gives CASSLLPQGVNGYTF.

This clone appeared once. V is TRBV7-2 and J is TRBJ2-1, with 8 nucleotides matching TRBD2. The trim removed 1 base at V and 9 bases at J, leaving 8 bases unmatched. Germline lookup yields CDR1 SGHTA and CDR2 FQGNSA. The CDR3 contains 15 residues. The chain's CDR3 is CASSLGRGLGVEQFF. The CDR3 nucleotides are TGTGCCAGCAGCTTAGGCAGGGGACTAGGTGTTGAGCAGTTCTTC.

V gene TRBV7-2 combines with J gene TRBJ2-7; D is ambiguous. Trimming cost V 0 bases and J 0 bases, with 6 bases left between them. This CDR3 contains 14 residues. Germline V gene data show CDR1 as SGHTA and CDR2 as FQGNSA. The CDR3 here is CASSLASSSYEQYF. Here the CDR3 DNA reads TGTGCCAGCAGCTTAGCGTCGAGCTCCTACGAGCAGTACTTC.

The chain uses TRBV19 and TRBJ1-1; 8 bases line up with TRBD1. This CDR3 contains 18 residues. Trimming took 4 bases from V and 0 from J; bases not matched to a gene: 13. Germline V lookup: CDR1 LNHDA, CDR2 SQIVND (reference sequence). Written as DNA, the CDR3 is TGTGCCAGTAGTAGAGGACAGGGTCCCACAACCTTGAACACTGAAGCTTTCTTT. Translating gives CASSRGQGPTTLNTEAFF.

V usage is TRBV5-1 and J usage is TRBJ2-6; TRBD2 agrees at 11 bases. Losses at the gene ends were 0 bases for V and 1 base for J; bases not matched to a gene: 12. The CDR3 extends over 21 amino acids. Germline V gives CDR1 SGHRS, CDR2 YFSETQ. The CDR3 here is CASSLGTSGGLTGSGANVLTF. CDR3 DNA sequence: TGCGCCAGCAGCTTGGGAACTAGCGGGGGCTTAACGGGGTCTGGGGCCAACGTCCTGACTTTC.

Only a few counts were recorded for this clone. The V and J genes are TRBV2 and TRBJ1-3; possible D gene TRBD1, 5 bases. Germline lookup yields CDR1 SNHLY and CDR2 FYNNEI. Trimming shortened V by 8 bases and J by 1 base, and 9 bases separated the two germline ends. The CDR3 covers 13 residues. The CDR3 DNA is TGTGCCAGCTCAGGGTCGTCTGGAAACACCATATATTTT. Translated, it gives CASSGSSGNTIYF.

V gene TRBV19 combines with J gene TRBJ1-5; TRBD1 aligns across 8 bases. The CDR3 is 13 residues long. Germline values: CDR1 LNHDA, CDR2 SQIVND (reference sequence). V trimming: 8 bases; J trimming: 3 bases; junction bases outside the gene matches: 3. The CDR3 nucleotides are TGTGCCAGTCGACAGGGGCACAATCAGCCCCAGCATTTT. This translates into CASRQGHNQPQHF.

This clone was recorded a few times. The chain is built from TRBV7-9 and TRBJ1-1; TRBD1 is a possible D gene (5 bases). V gave up 3 bases and J gave up 5 bases, with 7 bases separating them. Germline CDR1 and CDR2: SEHNR and FQNEAQ (reference sequence). The CDR3 contains 12 residues. The CDR3 is CASSLYRTEAFF. CDR3 in DNA: TGTGCCAGCAGCTTGTACAGGACTGAAGCTTTCTTT.

This clone was seen a single time. The rearrangement joins TRBV19 to TRBJ1-1, with TRBD1 matching 9 bases. V shed 4 bases and J 0 bases; nucleotides not matched to a gene: 3. Germline CDR1 LNHDA, CDR2 SQIVND (reference sequence). The CDR3 is made up of 15 amino acids. The CDR3 protein is CASSRTGALNTEAFF. In nucleotides, the CDR3 is TGTGCCAGTAGTAGGACAGGGGCCTTGAACACTGAAGCTTTCTTT.

The genes are TRBV6-2 or TRBV6-3 and TRBJ1-1, with D maybe TRBD1 (6 bases). Germline lookup yields CDR1 MNHEY and CDR2 SVGEGT. V lost 4 bases, J lost 0 bases, and 18 bases lay in between. The length of the CDR3 is 17 residues. CDR3 protein: CASSSDRSGSLNTEAFF. The CDR3, as DNA: TGTGCCAGCAGTTCTGACAGGTCAGGTTCTCTGAACACTGAAGCTTTCTTT.

The chain couples TRBV12-3 or TRBV12-4 to TRBJ2-5; D call uncertain. The germline V and J ends were trimmed by 3 bases and 7 bases, with 12 bases remaining between them. There are 13 residues in the CDR3. For the CDR3, the DNA is TGTGCCAGCAGTTTGAGCATTATGAGGACCCAGTACTTC. Translated, it gives CASSLSIMRTQYF.

The chain carries TRBV5-4 and TRBJ1-6, with D possibly being TRBD1 (5 bases). This CDR3 is 14 amino acids long. CDR1 is SGHNT, CDR2 YYREEE, per germline (reference sequence). V dropped 0 bases and J dropped 5 bases, with 6 bases sitting between them. CDR3 residues: CASSLVGDNSPLHF. The CDR3 region has the DNA TGTGCCAGCAGCTTGGTAGGGGATAATTCACCCCTCCACTTT.

This sequence joins TRBV6-5 and TRBJ1-5; D ambiguous. In germline, CDR1 is MNHEY, CDR2 SVGAGI. The CDR3 has 15 amino acids. V was trimmed by 7 bases and J by 0 bases, leaving 13 bases between them. CDR3 DNA sequence: TGTGCCAGCATAGGCCGAGGGAATAGCAATCAGCCCCAGCATTTT. Protein: CASIGRGNSNQPQHF.

The chain links TRBV24-1 to TRBJ2-5, with TRBD1 as a possible D gene (5 bases). Trimming pared 3 bases from V and 5 bases from J, leaving 12 bases between. Germline values: CDR1 KGHDR, CDR2 SFDVKD. The CDR3 is made up of 14 amino acids. Written as DNA, the CDR3 is TGTGCCACCAGTGATGCGACGCCAGGGGAGACCCAGTACTTC. It yields the protein CATSDATPGETQYF.

The chain carries TRBV11-2 and TRBJ2-5; 7 bases are a match to TRBD1. Germline V gives CDR1 SGHAT, CDR2 FQNNGV. J lost 1 base, V lost 5 bases, and 7 bases had no gene match. The CDR3 length is 15 residues. CDR3: CASSPGQAIQETQYF. The CDR3 DNA sequence: TGTGCCAGCAGCCCCGGACAGGCAATCCAAGAGACCCAGTACTTC.

The chain joins TRBV19 to TRBJ2-7, with D tentatively TRBD1 (5 bases). This CDR3 comprises 11 residues. The V gene's germline CDR1 is LNHDA and CDR2 SQIVND (reference sequence). Trimming shortened V by 7 bases and J by 5 bases, and 9 bases separated the two germline ends. The CDR3, as DNA: TGTGCCAGTACAGGGTTTGACGAGCAGTACTTC. Residues: CASTGFDEQYF.